These 15 T cell receptor beta chains share one sample of origin, sequenced in a study of blood T cell repertoires in COVID-19. TCRdb keeps only in-frame clones here, not all; method: immunoSEQ multiplex PCR. The sample holds over 100,000 clones, roughly 89% seen once. Material: peripheral blood. These receptors all come from a man in his 60s with COVID-19, enrolled during active disease.

CDR3 nucleotides: TGTGCCAGCAGCCTCATACGGAGCACAGATACGCAGTATTTT. As protein: CASSLIRSTDTQYF. The chain joins TRBV5-6 to TRBJ2-3; no firm D call. Germline assignment: CDR1 SGHDT and CDR2 YYEEEE. The CDR3 extends over 14 amino acids. V lost 4 bases, J lost 0 bases, and 9 bases lay in between.

CDR3 DNA sequence: TGTGCCAGTAGTATAGATTGGGGACAGGGGGTCGAGCAGTACTTC. The encoded protein is CASSIDWGQGVEQYF. V and J are TRBV19 and TRBJ2-7, with 11 bases aligning to TRBD1. CDR3 length equals 15 residues. Germline V gene data show CDR1 as LNHDA and CDR2 as SQIVND (reference sequence). The V segment lost 0 bases and the J segment 6 bases; nucleotides outside the gene matches: 4.

The chain is built from TRBV30 and TRBJ2-7; 13 nucleotides agree with TRBD2. The CDR3 runs 17 residues. The junction had 11 bases not matched to a gene; V was cut back by 2 bases and J by 4 bases. Germline V gene sequence: CDR1 GTSNPN, CDR2 SVGIG (reference sequence). The CDR3 loop reads CAWSSPSTSGGMYEQYF. In DNA form, the CDR3 reads TGTGCCTGGAGTTCACCCTCGACTAGCGGGGGGATGTACGAGCAGTACTTC. Complete variable domain (other parts from reference TRBV30 and TRBJ2-7): SQTIHQWPATLVQPVGSPLSLECTVEGTSNPNLYWYRQAAGRGLQLLFYSVGIGQISSEVPQNLSASRPQDRQFILSSKKLLLSDSGFYLCAWSSPSTSGGMYEQYFGPGTRLTVT.

This clone appeared a few times. The chain joins TRBV4-3 to TRBJ2-1, with 10 nucleotides matching TRBD2. The ends lost 0 bases at V and 4 bases at J; junction bases unmatched: 15. This CDR3 region has 20 residues. Germline loops: CDR1 LGHNA, CDR2 YSLEER. CDR3 region: CASSQDIPRKVAGGYNEQFF. In DNA, the CDR3 is TGCGCCAGCAGCCAAGACATCCCTCGAAAGGTAGCGGGAGGTTACAATGAGCAGTTCTTC.

This chain links TRBV3-1 (or the pseudogene TRBV3-2) with TRBJ1-2, with 7 bases aligning to TRBD1. The CDR3 extends over 14 amino acids. Germline V CDR1 and CDR2: LGHDT, YNNKEL (reference sequence). Trimming took 2 bases from V and 8 from J; bases not matched to a gene: 8. The CDR3: CASSQRQGAGGYTF. As DNA, the CDR3 is TGTGCCAGCAGCCAAAGACAGGGAGCAGGAGGCTACACCTTC.

V gene TRBV6-5 combines with J gene TRBJ1-5, with 8 nucleotides matching TRBD1. Germline lookup yields CDR1 MNHEY and CDR2 SVGAGI. The CDR3 extends over 14 amino acids. With 4 bases clipped from V and 7 bases from J, the junction kept 6 bases outside the gene matches. CDR3 residues: CASSSQGAGQPQHF. In nucleotides, the CDR3 is TGTGCCAGCAGTTCGCAGGGGGCTGGCCAGCCCCAGCATTTT.

This chain connects TRBV6-5 to TRBJ1-6; D is perhaps TRBD1 (6 bases). This CDR3 spans 14 amino acids. V lost 6 bases and J 7 bases, leaving 13 bases between the germline ends. CDR1 is MNHEY, CDR2 SVGAGI, per germline. CDR3 region: CASRSGHPNSPLHF. The CDR3 DNA reads as TGTGCCAGCAGATCGGGACACCCAAATTCACCCCTCCACTTT.

The chain recombines TRBV5-1 with TRBJ2-7, with a possible D match to TRBD2 (5 bases). V lost 5 bases, J lost 1 base, and 10 bases lay in between. The V gene's germline CDR1 is SGHRS and CDR2 YFSETQ. The CDR3 contains 13 residues. As DNA, the CDR3 is TGCGCCAGCAGTTCTAGCAGGTCCTACGAGCAGTACTTC. As protein: CASSSSRSYEQYF.

V gene TRBV16 combines with J gene TRBJ1-2; D gene unclear. The length of the CDR3 is 15 residues. With 2 bases removed from V and 5 bases from J, the gap between germline ends came to 15 bases. Germline V gene data show CDR1 as KGHSY and CDR2 as FQNENV. CDR3 bases: TGTGCCAGCAGCCAACAGACTTCGTCCAGTTATGGCTACACCTTC. Translated, it gives CASSQQTSSSYGYTF.

This chain uses TRBV12-3 or TRBV12-4 with TRBJ2-7; TRBD1 might be the D (6 bases). This CDR3 comprises 12 residues. Trimming stripped 6 bases from V and 6 bases from J, with 12 bases between. CDR3 in DNA: TGTGCCAGCAGCCGGACAGTCCCCGAGCAGTACTTC. It yields the protein CASSRTVPEQYF.

The rearrangement links TRBV24-1 to TRBJ2-6; the D is unclear. In germline, CDR1 is KGHDR, CDR2 SFDVKD. This CDR3 region has 17 residues. V gave up 3 bases and J gave up 3 bases, with 14 bases separating them. CDR3 in DNA: TGTGCCACCAGTGATCCCACAGCCAAGGATGGGGCCAACGTCCTGACTTTC. Its translation: CATSDPTAKDGANVLTF.

V is TRBV3-1 (or the pseudogene TRBV3-2) and J is TRBJ2-1, with 8 bases identical to TRBD2. The CDR3 consists of 15 residues. Losses at the gene ends were 5 bases for V and 6 bases for J; bases not matched to a gene: 9. The V gene's germline CDR1 is LGHDT and CDR2 YNNKEL (reference sequence). The CDR3 protein is CASSTGGLALNEQFF. The CDR3 coding sequence is TGTGCCAGCAGCACCGGTGGACTAGCTCTCAATGAGCAGTTCTTC.

The V gene is TRBV4-1, the J gene TRBJ1-1; D is unresolved. The CDR3 sequence is 14 residues long. CDR1 is MGHRA, CDR2 YSYEKL, per germline. The V gene lost 5 bases and the J gene lost 5 bases, with 15 bases spanning the gap. The CDR3 DNA follows: TGCGCCAGCAGCGCTATTACCCGCGGGACTGAAGCTTTCTTT. Translating gives CASSAITRGTEAFF.

The V and J genes are TRBV7-9 and TRBJ1-1; 7 bases are a match to TRBD1. CDR1 and CDR2 (germline): SEHNR, FQNEAQ (reference sequence). Germline trimming cut 2 bases from V and 5 bases from J; bases unmatched to any gene: 5. This CDR3 is built from 14 residues. This chain's CDR3 is CASSLRQGGTEAFF. The CDR3 coding sequence is TGTGCCAGCAGCTTAAGGCAGGGGGGTACTGAAGCTTTCTTT.

This chain uses TRBV5-1 with TRBJ2-3; the match to TRBD2 covers 7 bases. Germline-derived CDR1 and CDR2 are SGHRS and YFSETQ. The CDR3 loop spans 13 amino acids. V shed 7 bases, J shed 4 bases, and the junction held 6 bases outside the gene matches. Here the CDR3 DNA reads TGCGCCAGCGGAGGACTAGATTCAGATACGCAGTATTTT. Its protein is CASGGLDSDTQYF.